These 12 T cell receptor beta chains were all obtained from the same sample, sequenced in a study of PD-L1 blockade in urothelial cancer. Profiling relied on immunoSEQ multiplex PCR, and the TCRdb table lists in-frame clones only, not all of them. The repertoire holds roughly 40,000 clones, with about 86% as singletons. This material consisted of PBMCs, taken around atezolizumab (anti-PD-L1) treatment. Every receptor here comes from a man aged 60 to 75 with urothelial cancer.

This sequence joins TRBV30 and TRBJ2-1; D may be TRBD2 (5 bases). From germline, CDR1 is GTSNPN and CDR2 SVGIG (reference sequence). This CDR3 has 14 amino acids. Deletions cut 0 bases from V and 6 bases from J, with 12 bases between. CDR3 sequence: CAWSVPRGINEQFF. Here the CDR3 DNA reads TGTGCCTGGAGTGTACCGAGAGGGATCAATGAGCAGTTCTTC.

V and J are TRBV10-3 and TRBJ1-1, with 9 nucleotides matching TRBD1. CDR3 length equals 17 residues. The V and J ends lost 2 bases and 3 bases, in that order; junction bases with no gene match: 10. Germline CDR1 is ENHRY and CDR2 is SYGVKD. The CDR3 DNA is TGTGCCATCAGTGAGCTGATACCGGGACAGGGAGACACTGAAGCTTTCTTT. This encodes CAISELIPGQGDTEAFF.

This clone was seen a single time. V gene TRBV4-2 combines with J gene TRBJ2-6; 11 nucleotides match TRBD1. The CDR3 sequence is 18 residues long. J was trimmed by 2 bases and V by 1 base; bases with no gene match: 4. In germline, CDR1 is LGHNA, CDR2 YNFKEQ. The CDR3 DNA is TGTGCCAGCAGCCAAGCCGGGACAGGGGGGGCTGGGGCCAACGTCCTGACTTTC. It yields the protein CASSQAGTGGAGANVLTF.

The chain has TRBV9 and TRBJ1-2; D is ambiguous. The CDR3 has 15 residues. The germline V gene encodes CDR1 SGDLS and CDR2 YYNGEE. Trimming removed 4 bases at V and 2 bases at J, with 15 bases between. CDR3 DNA: TGTGCCAGCAGCCCTGCAGGTTGGGCGAACTATGGCTACACCTTC. Amino acids: CASSPAGWANYGYTF. The full variable domain, in which reference TRBV9 and TRBJ1-2 provide the parts outside the CDR3, is DSGVTQTPKHLITATGQRVTLRCSPRSGDLSVYWYQQSLDQGLQFLIQYYNGEERAKGNILERFSAQQFPDLHSELNLSSLELGDSALYFCASSPAGWANYGYTFGSGTRLTVV.

The genes are TRBV7-8 and TRBJ1-2; D is unclear. This CDR3 region has 14 residues. Germline-derived CDR1 and CDR2 are SGHVS and FQNEAQ. Trimming removed 2 bases at V and 5 bases at J, with 12 bases between. CDR3: CASSLNEALYGYTF. CDR3 nucleotide sequence: TGTGCCAGCAGCTTAAATGAAGCGTTGTATGGCTACACCTTC.

The CDR3 here is CASSHTGTSGSLPGGTQYF. Here the CDR3 DNA reads TGTGCCAGCAGCCATACCGGGACTAGCGGGTCCCTCCCAGGAGGTACGCAGTATTTT. The chain joins TRBV4-2 to TRBJ2-3; 12 positions agree with TRBD2. V trimming: 3 bases; J trimming: 8 bases; junction bases outside the gene matches: 18. CDR1 LGHNA and CDR2 YNFKEQ come from the germline V gene. The CDR3 is 19 residues long.

The chain is built from TRBV19 and TRBJ1-2; 8 bases align to TRBD1. V lost 5 bases to trimming and J lost 2 bases; unmatched junction nucleotides: 4. The CDR3 is made up of 14 amino acids. Germline V gene sequence: CDR1 LNHDA, CDR2 SQIVND (reference sequence). The CDR3: CASSLRTGNYGYTF. CDR3 sequence (DNA): TGTGCCAGTAGTCTCAGGACAGGGAACTATGGCTACACCTTC. Variable domain in full (rest from reference TRBV19 and TRBJ1-2): DGGITQSPKYLFRKEGQNVTLSCEQNLNHDAMYWYRQDPGQGLRLIYYSQIVNDFQKGDIAEGYSVSREKKESFPLTVTSAQKNPTAFYLCASSLRTGNYGYTFGSGTRLTVV.

The J gene is TRBJ1-3, the V gene TRBV4-1; TRBD1 aligns across 7 bases. Losses at the gene ends were 2 bases for V and 3 bases for J; bases not matched to a gene: 10. This CDR3 comprises 17 residues. Germline-derived CDR1 and CDR2 are MGHRA and YSYEKL. CDR3 sequence: CASSQIRTGAGGNTIYF. CDR3 in DNA: TGCGCCAGCAGCCAAATAAGAACAGGGGCGGGTGGAAACACCATATATTTT.

The J gene is TRBJ1-1, the V gene TRBV5-1; D may be TRBD1 (6 bases). This CDR3 is 14 amino acids long. Germline V gene lookup returns CDR1 SGHRS and CDR2 YFSETQ. V lost 7 bases and J 5 bases, leaving 18 bases between the germline ends. The CDR3 reads CASRPRQGWTEAFF. The CDR3 nucleotides are TGCGCCAGCCGACCTCGTCAGGGGTGGACTGAAGCTTTCTTT.

This chain uses TRBV7-9 with TRBJ2-5, with 10 bases that match TRBD2. Germline assignment: CDR1 SEHNR and CDR2 FQNEAQ (reference sequence). V shed 7 bases, J shed 4 bases, and the junction held 6 bases outside the gene matches. The CDR3 runs 14 residues. Here the CDR3 DNA reads TGTGCCAGCAACCCTAGCGGGGGAGGAGAGACCCAGTACTTC. This gives the protein CASNPSGGGETQYF.

V gene TRBV27 combines with J gene TRBJ2-7; 10 positions agree with TRBD1. The J segment lost 3 bases and the V segment lost 5 bases, leaving 10 bases of the junction unmatched. The germline V gene encodes CDR1 MNHEY and CDR2 SMNVEV (reference sequence). This CDR3 contains 16 residues. CDR3 in amino acids: CASSTVGTGDLYEQYF. The CDR3 DNA follows: TGTGCCAGCAGTACAGTGGGGACAGGGGACCTCTACGAGCAGTACTTC.

V usage is TRBV7-2 and J usage is TRBJ2-7; no clear D gene. Per the germline V gene, CDR1 is SGHTA and CDR2 is FQGNSA. Trimming removed 3 bases at V and 3 bases at J, with 3 bases between. This CDR3 has 11 amino acids. For the CDR3, the DNA is TGTGCCAGCAGCTTCCACTACGAGCAGTACTTC. Translated, it gives CASSFHYEQYF.